This T cell receptor (beta chain) came from a study of CD4 T cell repertoires in COVID-19. Of note for this clone: Its target is not known.

TCRdb's copy holds only in-frame clones and misses some; the assay was immunoSEQ multiplex PCR. Of 20,000 or so clones listed, 87% are singletons. General observations from the study: Some SARS-CoV-2 clonotypes, between about 6 and 25%, recurred in SARS-CoV and/or HKU1 cultures. Several top expanded SARS-CoV-2-reactive clonotypes were shared by two or three memory subsets.

No culture step preceded sequencing of the ex vivo isolated memory T cells. This CDR3 has 13 residues. Germline V gene data show CDR1 as MNHEY and CDR2 as SVGAGI. V shed 1 base and J 5 bases; nucleotides not matched to a gene: 1. The V and J genes are TRBV6-5 and TRBJ2-5; 7 bases agree with TRBD2. Sample: central memory CD4+ T cells from blood, taken before the COVID-19 pandemic. The sequence was collected from a human donor who had COVID-19. The CDR3 is CASSYLGGETQYF. In DNA form, the CDR3 reads TGTGCCAGCAGTTACTTGGGGGGGGAGACCCAGTACTTC.